This T cell receptor (beta chain) was identified during a study of blood T cells in healthy people across ages. Together with a sample-barcoded 5' primer, a J-beta primer mix was included in a second PCR lasting roughly 6 to 12 cycles. Each cDNA molecule, via a template-switch adaptor with 12 random nucleotides, was tagged. From the 5' RACE reads, TCRdb called clonotypes with MiXCR, one entry per CDR3 protein. The table lists 380,000 or so distinct CDR3 sequences, about 55% of them singletons. PBMCs were isolated at a quantity of at least 6.5 million per sample. Per sample, extraction of total RNA gave at least 5.5 micrograms in every case. A few counts support this clonotype. Its matching antigen is unknown. The V and J ends lost 0 bases and 3 bases respectively, with 6 bases between them. In germline, CDR1 is MGHRA, CDR2 YSYEKL. The CDR3 has 13 residues. Broader study findings: A roughly linear fall in TCR beta diversity per million T cells was seen with increasing age.

Input material: blood. This clonotype originated in a man aged 60 to 75 in good health. The V gene is TRBV4-1, the J gene TRBJ2-7; D unresolved. The CDR3 sequence is CASSQETHYEQYF. The CDR3 DNA reads TGCGCCAGCAGCCAAGAGACTCACTACGAGCAGTACTTC.